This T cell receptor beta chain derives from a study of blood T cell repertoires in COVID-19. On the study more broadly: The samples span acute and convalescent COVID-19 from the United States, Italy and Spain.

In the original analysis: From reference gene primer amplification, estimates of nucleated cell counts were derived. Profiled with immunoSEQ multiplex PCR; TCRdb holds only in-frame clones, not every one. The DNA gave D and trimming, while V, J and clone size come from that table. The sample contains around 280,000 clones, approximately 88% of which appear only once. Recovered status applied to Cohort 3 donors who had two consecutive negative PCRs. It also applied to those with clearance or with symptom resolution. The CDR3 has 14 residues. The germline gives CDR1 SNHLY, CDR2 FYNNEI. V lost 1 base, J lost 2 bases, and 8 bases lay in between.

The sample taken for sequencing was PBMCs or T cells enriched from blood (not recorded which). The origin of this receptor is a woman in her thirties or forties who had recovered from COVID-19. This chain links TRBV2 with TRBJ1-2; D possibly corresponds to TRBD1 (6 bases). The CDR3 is CASSEVTGNYGYTF. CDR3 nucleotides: TGTGCCAGCAGTGAAGTTACAGGGAACTATGGCTACACCTTC.